This paragraph covers one T cell receptor (beta chain) sequence. This sample is part of a study of T-cell reconstitution after alpha-beta-depleted transplantation in children. During its preparation, the TCRbeta library received unique molecular identifiers. From the PCR reads, TCRdb called clonotypes with MiXCR, one entry per CDR3 protein. The table records about 360,000 distinct CDR3 sequences, about 14% of them present only once. Looked up from germline, CDR1 is SGHRS and CDR2 is YFSETQ. CDR3 size: 20 residues. Trimming took 4 bases from V and 0 from J, leaving 25 bases between them. The sample in question was PBMCs, obtained from the stem cell graft. This chain uses TRBV5-1 with TRBJ2-2; possibly TRBD2 for D (6 bases). The TCR comes from a human donor who donated a stem cell graft to a child with Fanconi anemia. The CDR3 sequence is CASSRRGDATRGANTGELFF. CDR3 bases: TGCGCCAGCAGCAGGCGCGGGGACGCAACCCGTGGGGCGAACACCGGGGAGCTGTTTTTT. The whole variable domain, filled in from reference TRBV5-1 and TRBJ2-2, reads KAGVTQTPRYLIKTRGQQVTLSCSPISGHRSVSWYQQTPGQGLQFLFEYFSETQRNKGNFPGRFSGRQFSNSRSEMNVSTLELGDSALYLCASSRRGDATRGANTGELFFGEGSRLTVL.